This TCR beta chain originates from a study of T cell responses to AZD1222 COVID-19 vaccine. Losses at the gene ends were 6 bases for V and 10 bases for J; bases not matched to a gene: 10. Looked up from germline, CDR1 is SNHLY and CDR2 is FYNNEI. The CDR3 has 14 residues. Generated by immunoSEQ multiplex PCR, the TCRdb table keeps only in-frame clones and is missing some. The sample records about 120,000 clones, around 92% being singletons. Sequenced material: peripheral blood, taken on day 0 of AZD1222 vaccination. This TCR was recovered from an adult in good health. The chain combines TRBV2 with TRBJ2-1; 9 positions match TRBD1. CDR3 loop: CASRTGTGSIEQFF. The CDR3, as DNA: TGTGCCAGCAGAACCGGGACAGGGTCAATCGAGCAGTTCTTC.